This passage covers 13 T cell receptor beta chains from one sample sequenced in a study of T cells in Graves' hyperthyroidism and ophthalmopathy. Amplification of TCR beta CDR3 regions was performed using RNA transcripts as template. The HTBI primer set drove a first-round RT-PCR of the TCR CDR3. TCRdb recomputed calls from the multiplex PCR reads with MiXCR, one row per CDR3 protein. This repertoire shows approximately 400,000 distinct CDR3 sequences, 20% to 30% found once; its top ten account for roughly 80%. The sample was blood. Source of these receptors: a man aged 50 to 60 with Graves' hyperthyroidism.

This clonotype has at least ten counts. The V gene is TRBV2, the J gene TRBJ2-2; a weak D match, TRBD1 (5 bases). Germline lookup yields CDR1 SNHLY and CDR2 FYNNEI. The CDR3 covers 13 residues. V was pared by 5 bases and J by 1 base, with 5 bases between. CDR3 in DNA: TGTGCCAGCAGTCAGGGGAACACCGGGGAGCTGTTTTTT. The encoded protein is CASSQGNTGELFF.

DNA of the CDR3: TGTGCCAGCAGTTACTCGAATACAAACACCGGGGAGCTGTTTTTT. The encoded protein is CASSYSNTNTGELFF. This chain links TRBV6-2 or TRBV6-3 with TRBJ2-2; D ambiguous. Between the trimmed V and J ends, which lost 0 bases and 2 bases, there was a span of 7 bases. Germline CDR1 and CDR2: MNHEY and SVGEGT. The CDR3 is 15 residues long.

This clonotype was detected a few times. The chain couples TRBV5-1 to TRBJ1-6; the match to TRBD1 covers 9 bases. Unmatched junction bases numbered 5, after V lost 4 bases and J lost 9 bases. This CDR3 has 14 amino acids. The germline V gene has CDR1 SGHRS and CDR2 YFSETQ. CDR3 sequence reads: CASSAGQGGSPLHF. For the CDR3, the DNA is TGCGCCAGCAGCGCGGGACAGGGAGGTTCACCCCTCCACTTT.

The table lists this clonotype with many counts. Mismatch with germline at one junction end may stem from a read error. The CDR3 spells CASSLQGATYEQYF. The CDR3 DNA sequence: TGTGCCAGCTCACTTCAGGGGGCGACCTACGAGCAGTACTTC. This chain uses TRBV5-1 with TRBJ2-7, with TRBD1 identical over 8 bases. CDR3 length: 14 amino acids. From germline, CDR1 is SGHRS and CDR2 YFSETQ.

This clonotype has a handful of counts. J is TRBJ2-1 and V is TRBV7-9; D remains unclear. CDR1 and CDR2 from the germline V gene are SEHNR and FQNEAQ (reference sequence). Trimming left V 4 bases short and J 7 bases short, with 11 bases between. The length of the CDR3 is 13 residues. The CDR3 sequence is CASSSPASNEQFF. CDR3 in DNA: TGTGCCAGCAGCTCGCCCGCTAGTAATGAGCAGTTCTTC.

In its sample, this clonotype was seen a few times. This sequence joins TRBV19 and TRBJ1-1, with a weak D call TRBD1 (5 bases). The CDR3 spans 13 residues. CDR1 LNHDA and CDR2 SQIVND come from the germline V gene (reference sequence). Trimming stripped 7 bases from V and 4 bases from J, with 13 bases between. The CDR3 bases are TGTGCCAGTATTTCCATGGGGGGCACTGAAGCTTTCTTT. This codes for CASISMGGTEAFF.

The gene calls are TRBV5-8 and TRBJ2-3; D remains ambiguous. Trimming removed 6 bases from V and 2 bases from J, with 16 bases in between. The CDR3 extends over 15 amino acids. Germline CDR1 is SGHTS and CDR2 is YDEGEE. CDR3: CASTLGNPYTDTQYF. DNA for the CDR3: TGTGCCAGCACCCTAGGGAACCCCTACACAGATACGCAGTATTTT.

The chain carries TRBV6-2 or TRBV6-3 and TRBJ2-3, with 9 bases aligning to TRBD2. Germline values: CDR1 MNHEY, CDR2 SVGEGT. Losses at the gene ends were 0 bases for V and 5 bases for J; bases not matched to a gene: 15. The CDR3 runs 19 residues. This chain's CDR3 is CASSYSTLAGTDELDTQYF. Here the CDR3 DNA reads TGTGCCAGCAGTTACTCGACTCTAGCGGGGACGGACGAATTAGATACGCAGTATTTT.

This clonotype has only a few counts. This chain connects TRBV6-1 to TRBJ2-7; weak D call: TRBD1 (6 bases). The V gene lost 8 bases and the J gene lost 4 bases, with 12 bases spanning the gap. Germline V gene lookup returns CDR1 MNHNS and CDR2 SASEGT. The CDR3 spans 12 residues. CDR3 DNA sequence: TGTGCCAGCTGGGACAAAGTGTACGAGCAGTACTTC. Translating gives CASWDKVYEQYF.

The chain employs TRBV29-1 and TRBJ1-2, with 10 bases that match TRBD1. The trim removed 6 bases at V and 8 bases at J, leaving 9 bases unmatched. There are 13 residues in the CDR3. Germline loops: CDR1 SQVTM, CDR2 ANQGSEA. CDR3 amino acids: CSVTADRGEGYTF. CDR3 nucleotides: TGCAGCGTCACAGCGGACAGGGGGGAAGGCTACACCTTC.

This clonotype was seen repeatedly, ten times or more. This sequence joins TRBV2 and TRBJ2-3, with D possibly being TRBD1 or TRBD2 (6 bases each). Germline assignment: CDR1 SNHLY and CDR2 FYNNEI. V dropped 6 bases and J dropped 0 bases, with 22 bases sitting between them. The CDR3 extends over 18 amino acids. The DNA of the CDR3 is TGTGCCAGCAGAGAACTACCGGGGGCGGCCGCTAGCACAGATACGCAGTATTTT. It is translated as CASRELPGAAASTDTQYF.

CDR3 DNA: TGTGCCAGCTCACCACGGGACAGGGGAGGTCGGCCCCAGCATTTT. It translates to CASSPRDRGGRPQHF. The gene calls are TRBV18 and TRBJ1-5; 10 positions match TRBD1. This CDR3 has 15 residues. The ends lost 1 base at V and 9 bases at J; junction bases unmatched: 6. Germline V CDR1 and CDR2: KGHSH, LQKENI. Variable domain in full (rest from reference TRBV18 and TRBJ1-5): NAGVMQNPRHLVRRRGQEARLRCSPMKGHSHVYWYRQLPEEGLKFMVYLQKENIIDESGMPKERFSAEFPKEGPSILRIQQVVRGDSAAYFCASSPRDRGGRPQHFGDGTRLSIL.

The rearrangement joins TRBV6-1 to TRBJ2-5, with TRBD1 matching 12 bases. V lost 4 bases, J lost 4 bases, and 7 bases stayed unmatched. CDR3 length: 16 amino acids. Germline CDR1 is MNHNS and CDR2 is SASEGT. The CDR3 protein is CASSASGTGGRETQYF. As DNA, the CDR3 is TGTGCCAGCAGTGCGTCCGGGACAGGGGGCCGAGAGACCCAGTACTTC.